The T cell receptor (beta chain) described here comes from a study of blood T cell repertoires in COVID-19. A single count supports this clone. As originally analysed: Nucleated cell number was recorded as an estimate derived from reference gene primer amplification. The method was immunoSEQ multiplex PCR; TCRdb's version includes in-frame clones alone and lacks a portion of them. V, J and clone size derive from that table, while D and trimming were established from the DNA sequence. This sample carries about 64,000 clones, around 90% of them seen once, and the ten largest clones take 1.5% to 2%. Germline V lookup: CDR1 MNHEY, CDR2 SVGEGT. CDR3 size: 14 residues. V was shortened by 2 bases and J by 1 base, with 8 bases between the two germline ends.

Sequenced input: peripheral blood. This sequence was found in a human donor in a cohort sampled during active COVID-19. V is TRBV6-2 or TRBV6-3 and J is TRBJ1-1; D gene ambiguous. CDR3 coding DNA: TGTGCCAGCAGTTACGGAGGAGGGAACACTGAAGCTTTCTTT. Translation: CASSYGGGNTEAFF.